In its sample, the clone carrying this TCR beta chain was seen many times. Its antigen remains unknown. This entry comes from a study of metastatic and nonmetastatic thyroid tumors. Study details: Blood and tumor or nodule tissue repertoires from malignant and benign thyroid patients were compared.

Overall study results and limits: Benign nodules were reported to have significantly lower TCR beta diversity than malignant thyroid tumors, in blood and tumor.

In the original analysis: Using the CDR3 differences seen across clinicopathological groups, the authors built a distant-metastasis classifier for papillary thyroid cancer, which was meant to discriminate distant-metastatic patients. TCRdb used MiXCR to call clones anew from the PCR reads. The V and J calls were determined by TCRdb, not by the authors. The table records over 40,000 clones, roughly a quarter of them present only once. Each patient went into thyroid surgery without having received any treatment. Sequenced: blood. The TCR comes from a male donor with papillary thyroid cancer or a benign thyroid nodule (not recorded which). Some clones in this sample may be carry-over from other donors' samples.

CDR3 DNA: TGTGCCAGCAGTGAAAGGCAGAACACTGAAGCTTTCTTT. Translated: CASSERQNTEAFF. This chain uses TRBV6-1 with TRBJ1-1, with D unclear. This CDR3 contains 13 residues. Trimming removed 2 bases at V and 1 base at J, with 5 bases between. CDR1 is MNHNS and CDR2 is SASEGT in the germline V gene.